This T cell receptor (beta chain) was captured in a study of blood T cell repertoires in COVID-19. About the research overall: In each case, the material was cDNA or gDNA derived from T cells, B-cell-depleted T cells, or PBMCs.

The J segment lost 6 bases and the V segment lost 1 base, leaving 4 bases of the junction unmatched. The V gene's germline CDR1 is MGHDK and CDR2 SYGVNS. The length of the CDR3 is 15 residues. Everyone who took part was roughly 18 to 90 years old, and they came from roughly 25 US areas. All recovered Cohort 3 donors got two negative PCRs, got clearance, or saw symptom resolution. In the authors' methods: Amplifying reference gene primers gave estimates of nucleated cell counts. Sequenced by immunoSEQ multiplex PCR; TCRdb stores in-frame clones only, minus some. D and trimming were read from the DNA, whereas the V and J calls and clone size are those reported in that table. The table lists over 250,000 clones, 70% to 90% of them singletons.

The receptor's source is a woman aged 25 to 45 who had recovered from COVID-19. Sequenced sample: PBMCs or T cells enriched from blood (not recorded which). This chain joins TRBV25-1 and TRBJ2-1, with TRBD2 identical over 9 bases. CDR3 nucleotides: TGTGCCAGCAGTGAATTAGGCGGGAGGGGCAATGAGCAGTTCTTC. Protein product: CASSELGGRGNEQFF.